The rows below give T cell receptor beta chains drawn from one sample of a study of T cell changes during pregnancy in multiple sclerosis. Clones were sequenced by immunoSEQ multiplex PCR, and TCRdb holds only the in-frame ones, with some missing. The profile shows roughly 26,000 clones, roughly 89% of them singletons. This specimen consisted of CD8+ T cells from peripheral blood mononuclear cells, obtained in the second trimester of pregnancy. All receptors derive from a female donor with multiple sclerosis, enrolled in a pregnancy study. CDR3s include the opening cysteine and the closing phenylalanine or tryptophan. Fields, in order: V gene, J gene, D gene, clone size, CDR3 protein, CDR3 DNA. D genes are given only for firm matches. A clone size is listed for some rows: how often the clone was seen (once, few, many), or a class if it is expanded.

>TRBV4-3|TRBJ2-2|TRBD1|-
CASSQGTGQASTGELFF
TGCGCCAGCAGCCAAGGCACGGGACAGGCGTCCACCGGGGAGCTGTTTTTT
>TRBV11-2|TRBJ2-3|TRBD1|-
CASSLTWQGADTQYF
TGTGCCAGCAGCTTGACTTGGCAGGGGGCAGATACGCAGTATTTT
>TRBV19|TRBJ2-4|-|-
CASEREFLYF
TGTGCCAGCGAACGGGAGTTTCTGTACTTC
>TRBV4-1|TRBJ1-5|-|-
CASSPTRGNQPQHF
TGCGCCAGCAGCCCGACGCGAGGAAATCAGCCCCAGCATTTT
>TRBV11-2|TRBJ2-3|TRBD1|few
CASSAPGQGHIDTQYF
TGTGCCAGCAGCGCTCCGGGACAGGGACATATTGATACGCAGTATTTT
>TRBV7-9|TRBJ2-5|-|-
CASSFIFQETQYF
TGTGCCAGCAGCTTTATTTTCCAAGAGACCCAGTACTTC
>TRBV2|TRBJ2-3|TRBD1|-
CASKGDSLDTQYF
TGTGCCAGCAAAGGGGACAGCTTAGATACGCAGTATTTT
>TRBV27|TRBJ1-4|TRBD1|once
CASRTGGAIEKLFF
TGTGCCAGCAGAACAGGGGGCGCGATTGAAAAACTGTTTTTT
>TRBV9|TRBJ2-1|TRBD2|-
CASSLPGTRHSNEQFF
TGTGCCAGCAGCTTGCCCGGGACTAGACATAGCAATGAGCAGTTCTTC
>TRBV27|TRBJ2-1|TRBD2|-
CASSSGTSGYNEQFF
TGTGCCAGCAGTTCCGGGACTAGCGGCTACAATGAGCAGTTCTTC
>TRBV7-8|TRBJ1-2|-|-
CASSLGSLYGYTF
TGTGCCAGCAGCTTAGGTAGTCTGTATGGCTACACCTTC
>TRBV29-1|TRBJ1-2|-|-
CSVEARQGIGNYGYTF
TGCAGCGTTGAAGCGCGTCAGGGTATTGGTAACTATGGCTACACCTTC
>TRBV11-1|TRBJ2-7|-|-
CASSLSRDEQYF
TGTGCCAGCAGCTTAAGCCGGGACGAGCAGTACTTC
>TRBV5-1|TRBJ1-5|TRBD1|-
CASSLEQGPMYSNQPQHF
TGCGCCAGCAGCTTGGAACAGGGGCCAATGTATAGCAATCAGCCCCAGCATTTT
>TRBV27|TRBJ2-7|TRBD1|-
CASSPGQGRTYEQYF
TGTGCCAGCAGCCCGGGACAGGGGAGGACCTACGAGCAGTACTTC
>TRBV4-2|TRBJ2-3|-|-
CASSRRAVTYSTDTQYF
TGTGCCAGCAGCCGCCGAGCGGTGACTTACAGCACAGATACGCAGTATTTT
>TRBV18|TRBJ2-5|TRBD2|-
CASSPPGLAGQYQETQYF
TGTGCCAGCTCACCTCCGGGACTAGCGGGGCAGTACCAAGAGACCCAGTACTTC
>TRBV27|TRBJ2-7|-|-
CASSQGKSYEQYF
TGTGCCAGCAGTCAGGGCAAGTCCTACGAGCAGTACTTC